Below, 21 T cell receptor beta chains from the same sample are listed, as sequenced in a study of blood T cell repertoires in COVID-19. TCRdb's copy holds only in-frame clones and misses some; the assay was immunoSEQ multiplex PCR. The sample consists of 70,000 or so clones, 80% of them appearing once. The sample was peripheral blood. These receptors were taken from a human donor in a cohort sampled during active COVID-19.

The V call is TRBV13, the J call TRBJ1-2, with 8 bases lining up with TRBD1. The V and J ends lost 5 bases and 4 bases, in that order; junction bases with no gene match: 9. CDR3 length: 15 residues. Germline CDR1 is PRHDT and CDR2 is FYEKMQ (reference sequence). The CDR3, as DNA: TGTGCCAGCAGCGCCGGACAGGGAAAAGCCTATGGCTACACCTTC. As protein: CASSAGQGKAYGYTF.

The J gene is TRBJ2-5, the V gene TRBV27, with 7 positions matching TRBD2. Trimming took 3 bases from V and 1 from J; bases not matched to a gene: 5. Germline CDR1 reads MNHEY; CDR2 reads SMNVEV (reference sequence). The CDR3 is 15 residues long. The CDR3 loop reads CASSFSGGFQETQYF. CDR3 bases: TGTGCCAGCAGTTTTTCCGGGGGGTTCCAAGAGACCCAGTACTTC.

The CDR3 reads CASSIRGRNSGNTIYF. The CDR3 DNA sequence: TGTGCCAGTAGTATACGTGGCAGAAACTCTGGAAACACCATATATTTT. The rearrangement links TRBV19 to TRBJ1-3; D remains unclear. The germline V and J ends were trimmed by 2 bases and 0 bases, with 11 bases remaining between them. Germline V lookup: CDR1 LNHDA, CDR2 SQIVND (reference sequence). The CDR3 length is 16 residues.

V usage is TRBV15 and J usage is TRBJ2-5; no firm D call. This CDR3 has 14 residues. V was clipped by 1 base and J by 5 bases, with 11 bases between them. From germline, CDR1 is LNHNV and CDR2 YYDKDF (reference sequence). The CDR3 coding sequence is TGTGCCACCAGCAGAGGAGGCTATGCGGAGACCCAGTACTTC. Translated, it gives CATSRGGYAETQYF.

The V and J genes are TRBV11-1 and TRBJ1-1, with TRBD1 identical over 10 bases. CDR1 is SGHAT, CDR2 FQDESV, per germline (reference sequence). V lost 5 bases and J lost 3; bases outside the gene matches: 9. The CDR3 covers 16 residues. The CDR3 nucleotides are TGTGCCAGCAGCCCGGGACAGGGGATCGCGGACACTGAAGCTTTCTTT. This codes for CASSPGQGIADTEAFF.

The chain carries TRBV30 and TRBJ1-3; possibly TRBD1 for D (6 bases). V lost 2 bases and J lost 4, with 18 bases in between. This CDR3 spans 16 amino acids. CDR1 GTSNPN and CDR2 SVGIG come from the germline V gene (reference sequence). CDR3 nucleotides: TGTGCCTGGAGTAGCCAGGGGCCTACAAACGGAAACACCATATATTTT. It is translated as CAWSSQGPTNGNTIYF. The whole variable domain, filled in from reference TRBV30 and TRBJ1-3, reads SQTIHQWPATLVQPVGSPLSLECTVEGTSNPNLYWYRQAAGRGLQLLFYSVGIGQISSEVPQNLSASRPQDRQFILSSKKLLLSDSGFYLCAWSSQGPTNGNTIYFGEGSWLTVV.

The J gene is TRBJ2-7, the V gene TRBV7-3; TRBD2 aligns across 11 bases. This CDR3 is built from 16 residues. The trim removed 5 bases at V and 3 bases at J, leaving 9 bases unmatched. Germline V gives CDR1 SGHTA, CDR2 FQGTGA. The CDR3 is CASSLTSGSGVYEQYF. For the CDR3, the DNA is TGTGCCAGCAGCCTTACTAGCGGGAGTGGTGTCTACGAGCAGTACTTC.

The CDR3 loop is CASSTSSSGNTIYF. Here the CDR3 DNA reads TGTGCCAGCAGCACGAGTAGCTCTGGAAACACCATATATTTT. This chain links TRBV7-9 with TRBJ1-3; D is ambiguous. V lost 5 bases to trimming and J lost 0 bases, with 8 bases between them. Germline V CDR1 and CDR2: SEHNR, FQNEAQ (reference sequence). The CDR3 has 14 amino acids.

The chain's CDR3 is CASSRSADGNTIYF. The CDR3 nucleotides read TGTGCCAGCAGCCGGTCCGCGGATGGAAACACCATATATTTT. The chain combines TRBV6-5 with TRBJ1-3; the D is unclear. The V gene's germline CDR1 is MNHEY and CDR2 SVGAGI. The CDR3 consists of 14 residues. With 6 bases removed from V and 3 bases from J, the gap between germline ends came to 12 bases.

This sequence joins TRBV5-1 and TRBJ2-7; TRBD1 matches at 9 bases. Germline V gene data show CDR1 as SGHRS and CDR2 as YFSETQ. Germline trimming cut 4 bases from V and 4 bases from J; bases unmatched to any gene: 9. The CDR3 extends over 15 amino acids. CDR3 in DNA: TGCGCCAGCAGCGCACAGGGGGCTAGTCGGTACGAGCAGTACTTC. As protein: CASSAQGASRYEQYF. The whole variable domain, filled in from reference TRBV5-1 and TRBJ2-7, reads KAGVTQTPRYLIKTRGQQVTLSCSPISGHRSVSWYQQTPGQGLQFLFEYFSETQRNKGNFPGRFSGRQFSNSRSEMNVSTLELGDSALYLCASSAQGASRYEQYFGPGTRLTVT.

V and J are TRBV23-1 and TRBJ2-1; D gene uncertain. TRBV23-1 carries the ORF label, with uncertain function. The length of the CDR3 is 16 residues. V lost 0 bases to trimming and J lost 5 bases, with 14 bases between them. CDR3 nucleotides: TGCGCCAGCAGTCAATCTAATCCTAGGCTCAACAATGAGCAGTTCTTC. It encodes CASSQSNPRLNNEQFF.

The V call is TRBV6-2 or TRBV6-3, the J call TRBJ2-7; 8 nucleotides match TRBD1. From germline, CDR1 is MNHEY and CDR2 SVGEGT. The CDR3 has 14 residues. V shed 6 bases and J 6 bases; nucleotides not matched to a gene: 10. The chain's CDR3 is CASSPGQGVGEQYF. DNA for the CDR3: TGTGCCAGCAGCCCTGGACAGGGAGTCGGCGAGCAGTACTTC.

This rearrangement joins TRBV14 to TRBJ1-6; TRBD1 is a possible D gene (6 bases). Trimming pared 3 bases from V and 13 bases from J, leaving 16 bases between. The germline CDR1 and CDR2 sequences are SGHDN and FVKESK. This CDR3 has 14 amino acids. The CDR3 DNA sequence: TGTGCCAGCAGCCACGAAACCTGGGGGCAGCCCCTCCACTTT. It codes for CASSHETWGQPLHF.

This rearrangement joins TRBV5-6 to TRBJ1-1; D gene unclear. The germline V and J ends were trimmed by 4 bases and 6 bases, with 10 bases remaining between them. Germline V gene sequence: CDR1 SGHDT, CDR2 YYEEEE. The CDR3 is 12 amino acids. CDR3 loop: CASSPLGAEAFF. The CDR3 nucleotides are TGTGCCAGCAGCCCCCTAGGCGCTGAAGCTTTCTTT.

The chain combines TRBV18 with TRBJ1-6; a possible D gene is TRBD1 (6 bases). V was pared by 5 bases and J by 7 bases, with 9 bases between. Looked up from germline, CDR1 is KGHSH and CDR2 is LQKENI. The CDR3 has 13 residues. CDR3 sequence reads: CASSAGGNSPLHF. The CDR3 DNA reads as TGTGCCAGCTCAGCGGGGGGCAATTCACCCCTCCACTTT.

V is TRBV10-3 and J is TRBJ1-5; 9 positions match TRBD1. With 10 bases clipped from V and 0 bases from J, the junction kept 4 bases outside the gene matches. CDR1 is ENHRY and CDR2 is SYGVKD in the germline V gene. The CDR3 runs to 14 residues. The CDR3 bases are TGTGCCACACAGGGGGCTGGTAGCAATCAGCCCCAGCATTTT. Translating it yields CATQGAGSNQPQHF.

The V and J genes are TRBV7-8 and TRBJ1-1, with 7 bases identical to TRBD1. The CDR3 runs to 19 residues. From germline, CDR1 is SGHVS and CDR2 FQNEAQ. Trimming removed 6 bases from V and 0 bases from J; junction bases left unmatched: 19. The CDR3 sequence is CASSPITRGLAPMNTEAFF. The CDR3 nucleotides read TGTGCCAGCAGTCCTATCACTAGGGGGCTGGCCCCCATGAACACTGAAGCTTTCTTT. The full variable domain, in which reference TRBV7-8 and TRBJ1-1 provide the parts outside the CDR3, is GAGVSQSPRYKVAKRGQDVALRCDPISGHVSLFWYQQALGQGPEFLTYFQNEAQLDKSGLPSDRFFAERPEGSVSTLKIQRTQQEDSAVYLCASSPITRGLAPMNTEAFFGQGTRLTVV.

The rearrangement uses TRBV10-2 and TRBJ2-7; 8 nucleotides align to TRBD1. The CDR3 runs 12 residues. The ends lost 0 bases at V and 12 bases at J; junction bases unmatched: 4. Germline V gives CDR1 WSHSY, CDR2 SAAADI. This CDR3 is CASSESGDRRYF. The CDR3 DNA follows: TGCGCCAGCAGTGAGTCAGGGGACAGGCGGTACTTC.

The chain employs TRBV28 and TRBJ1-1, with D unresolved. The ends were cut back, 6 bases at V and 10 bases at J, with 12 bases in the middle. Germline CDR1 is MDHEN and CDR2 is SYDVKM. There are 11 residues in the CDR3. CDR3 loop: CASSPPGAAFF. The CDR3 DNA is TGTGCCAGCAGCCCCCCCGGAGCAGCTTTCTTT.

This chain connects TRBV7-2 to TRBJ2-7; 9 bases line up with TRBD2. This CDR3 has 15 residues. V lost 5 bases, J lost 2 bases, and 7 bases stayed unmatched. Germline CDR1 is SGHTA and CDR2 is FQGNSA. The CDR3: CASSPRSGSPYEQYF. The CDR3 bases are TGTGCCAGCAGCCCACGTAGCGGGAGTCCCTACGAGCAGTACTTC.

In its sample, this clone was seen a few times. The chain carries TRBV24-1 and TRBJ1-1; tentative D call: TRBD1 (6 bases). V lost 4 bases and J lost 9, with 11 bases in between. The CDR3 runs 12 residues. CDR1 and CDR2 (germline): KGHDR, SFDVKD. CDR3 sequence reads: CATSDSDSKAFF. The DNA for the CDR3 is TGTGCCACCAGTGACTCGGACAGTAAAGCTTTCTTT.